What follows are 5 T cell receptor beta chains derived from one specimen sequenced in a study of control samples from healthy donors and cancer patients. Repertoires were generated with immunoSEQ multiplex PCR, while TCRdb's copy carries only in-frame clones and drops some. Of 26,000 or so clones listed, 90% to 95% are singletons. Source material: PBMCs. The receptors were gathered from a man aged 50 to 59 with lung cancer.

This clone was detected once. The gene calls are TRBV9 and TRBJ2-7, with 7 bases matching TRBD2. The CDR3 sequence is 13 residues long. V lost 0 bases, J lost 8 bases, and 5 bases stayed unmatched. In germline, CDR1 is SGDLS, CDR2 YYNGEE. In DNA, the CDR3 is TGTGCCAGCAGCGTAGGGGACGGGACTAAGCAGTACTTC. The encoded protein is CASSVGDGTKQYF.

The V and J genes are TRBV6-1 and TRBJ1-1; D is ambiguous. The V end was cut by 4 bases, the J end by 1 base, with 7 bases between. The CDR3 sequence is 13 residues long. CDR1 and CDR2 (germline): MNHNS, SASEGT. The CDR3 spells CASSVGQNTEAFF. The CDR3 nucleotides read TGTGCCAGCAGTGTCGGCCAGAACACTGAAGCTTTCTTT.

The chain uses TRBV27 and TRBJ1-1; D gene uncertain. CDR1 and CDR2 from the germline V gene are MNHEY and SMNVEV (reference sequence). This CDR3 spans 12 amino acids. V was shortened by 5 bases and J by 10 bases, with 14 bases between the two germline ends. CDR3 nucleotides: TGTGCCAGCAGTCCGGCGGGCCCGGGAGCTTTCTTT. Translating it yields CASSPAGPGAFF.

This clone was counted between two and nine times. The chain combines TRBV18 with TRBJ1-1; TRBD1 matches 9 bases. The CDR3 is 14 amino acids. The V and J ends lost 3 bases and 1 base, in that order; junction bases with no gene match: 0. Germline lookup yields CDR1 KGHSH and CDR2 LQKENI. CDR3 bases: TGTGCCAGCTCACCGGACAGGGGGAACACTGAAGCTTTCTTT. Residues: CASSPDRGNTEAFF.

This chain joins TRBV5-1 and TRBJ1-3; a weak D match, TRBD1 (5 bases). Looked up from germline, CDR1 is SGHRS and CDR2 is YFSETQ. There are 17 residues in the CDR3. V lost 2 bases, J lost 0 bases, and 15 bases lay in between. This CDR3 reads CASSLFIGARSGNTIYF. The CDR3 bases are TGCGCCAGCAGCTTATTTATCGGGGCGCGCTCTGGAAACACCATATATTTT.